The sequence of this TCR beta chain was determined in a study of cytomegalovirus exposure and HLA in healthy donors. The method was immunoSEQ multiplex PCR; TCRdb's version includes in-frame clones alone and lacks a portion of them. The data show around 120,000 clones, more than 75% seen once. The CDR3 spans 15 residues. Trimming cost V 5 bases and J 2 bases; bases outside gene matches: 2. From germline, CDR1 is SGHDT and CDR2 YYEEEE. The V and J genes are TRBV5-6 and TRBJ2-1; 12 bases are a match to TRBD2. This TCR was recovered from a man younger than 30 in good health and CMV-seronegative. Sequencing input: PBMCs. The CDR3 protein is CASSTSGGTYNEQFF. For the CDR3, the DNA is TGTGCCAGCAGTACTAGCGGGGGGACCTACAATGAGCAGTTCTTC.